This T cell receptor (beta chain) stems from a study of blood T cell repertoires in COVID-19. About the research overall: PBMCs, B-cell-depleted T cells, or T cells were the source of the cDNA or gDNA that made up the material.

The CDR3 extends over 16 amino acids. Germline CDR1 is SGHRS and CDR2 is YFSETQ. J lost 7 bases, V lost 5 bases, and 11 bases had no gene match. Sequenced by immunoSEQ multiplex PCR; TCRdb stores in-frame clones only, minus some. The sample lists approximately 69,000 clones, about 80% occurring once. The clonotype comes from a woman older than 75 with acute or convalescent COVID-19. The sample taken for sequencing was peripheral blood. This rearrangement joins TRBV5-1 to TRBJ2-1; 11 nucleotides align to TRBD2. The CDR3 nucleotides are TGCGCCAGCAGTTCTCCGGGACTAGCGGCAGGGAATGAGCAGTTCTTC. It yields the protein CASSSPGLAAGNEQFF.